Shown below are 9 T cell receptor beta chains from a single sample sequenced in a study of blood T cell repertoires in COVID-19. The method was immunoSEQ multiplex PCR; TCRdb's version includes in-frame clones alone and lacks a portion of them. The sample yields some 75,000 clones, over 60% seen once. Sequenced material: peripheral blood. Receptor source: a woman older than 75 with active or convalescent COVID-19.

This clone was observed a single time. J is TRBJ2-1 and V is TRBV7-8; D is ambiguous. Trimming stripped 5 bases from V and 5 bases from J, with 7 bases between. The CDR3 length is 12 residues. CDR1 SGHVS and CDR2 FQNEAQ come from the germline V gene. The CDR3 bases are TGTGCCAGCAGCCGTCCTAACAATGAGCAGTTCTTC. This translates into CASSRPNNEQFF. Variable domain in full (rest from reference TRBV7-8 and TRBJ2-1): GAGVSQSPRYKVAKRGQDVALRCDPISGHVSLFWYQQALGQGPEFLTYFQNEAQLDKSGLPSDRFFAERPEGSVSTLKIQRTQQEDSAVYLCASSRPNNEQFFGPGTRLTVL.

The chain employs TRBV21-1 and TRBJ1-1; the table's D call, TRBD1, was not checked against the DNA. TRBV21-1 is an annotated pseudogene. The CDR3 runs to 17 residues. The CDR3 nucleotides read TGTGCCAGCAGCGCACGCACAGGGGGACCCATGAACACTGAAGCTTTCTTT. Protein: CASSARTGGPMNTEAFF.

This chain joins TRBV28 and TRBJ1-2; no clear D gene. Germline CDR1 MDHEN, CDR2 SYDVKM. V lost 2 bases and J lost 0, with 4 bases in between. The CDR3 consists of 13 residues. The chain's CDR3 is CASSLESNYGYTF. The CDR3 coding sequence is TGTGCCAGCAGTTTAGAGTCTAACTATGGCTACACCTTC.

This chain uses TRBV7-2 with TRBJ2-4; tentative D call: TRBD1 (6 bases). CDR1 and CDR2 from the germline V gene are SGHTA and FQGNSA. The length of the CDR3 is 16 residues. Trimming stripped 4 bases from V and 6 bases from J, with 19 bases between. CDR3 amino acids: CASSSNLNGQLNIQYF. The CDR3 coding sequence is TGTGCCAGCAGCTCGAACTTGAATGGACAGCTAAACATTCAGTACTTC. Based on the CDR3 plus reference TRBV7-2 and TRBJ2-4, the full variable domain is GAGVSQSPSNKVTEKGKDVELRCDPISGHTALYWYRQSLGQGLEFLIYFQGNSAPDKSGLPSDRFSAERTGGSVSTLTIQRTQQEDSAVYLCASSSNLNGQLNIQYFGAGTRLSVL.

V is TRBV7-6 and J is TRBJ1-4, with D maybe TRBD1 (5 bases). Trimming removed 1 base from V and 0 bases from J, with 6 bases in between. Germline V gene lookup returns CDR1 SGHVS and CDR2 FNYEAQ. The length of the CDR3 is 15 residues. The CDR3 loop reads CASSLGGSTNEKLFF. DNA for the CDR3: TGTGCCAGCAGCTTAGGGGGCTCAACTAATGAAAAACTGTTTTTT.

The chain joins TRBV5-6 to TRBJ1-4; D is ambiguous. The CDR3 runs to 14 residues. Per the germline V gene, CDR1 is SGHDT and CDR2 is YYEEEE. Trimming cost V 1 base and J 8 bases, with 12 bases left between them. CDR3 loop: CASSLSAPREKLFF. The CDR3 bases are TGTGCCAGCAGCTTGTCGGCGCCTAGGGAAAAACTGTTTTTT.

J is TRBJ1-6 and V is TRBV27, with unresolved D. V was trimmed by 7 bases and J by 6 bases, leaving 13 bases between them. The germline gives CDR1 MNHEY, CDR2 SMNVEV (reference sequence). The CDR3 contains 14 residues. The CDR3 spells CASKAGLGNSPLHF. CDR3 DNA: TGTGCCAGCAAGGCCGGGTTGGGTAATTCACCCCTCCACTTT.

The chain is built from TRBV27 and TRBJ2-3; the match to TRBD1 covers 7 bases. V trimming: 5 bases; J trimming: 2 bases; junction bases outside the gene matches: 7. This CDR3 is 15 amino acids long. Germline V gene data show CDR1 as MNHEY and CDR2 as SMNVEV (reference sequence). Here the CDR3 DNA reads TGTGCCAGCAGTATCGGACAGGTAACCACAGATACGCAGTATTTT. This encodes CASSIGQVTTDTQYF.

The genes are TRBV6-2 or TRBV6-3 and TRBJ2-2; the match to TRBD1 covers 8 bases. Germline V gene lookup returns CDR1 MNHEY and CDR2 SVGEGT. CDR3 length: 15 amino acids. After removal of 6 bases from V and 5 bases from J, the junction contained 8 bases not matched to a gene. CDR3: CASSPRTGWTGELFF. DNA for the CDR3: TGTGCCAGCAGCCCCCGGACAGGGTGGACCGGGGAGCTGTTTTTT.